This TCR beta chain is drawn from a study of T cell repertoires in cytomegalovirus infection (dated by TCRdb to about 2019). Some background on the complete study: Donor HLA type was relevant to the analysis, as public TCR beta signatures indicated carriage of CMV infection together with the matching HLA type. Findings and caveats that apply to the study as a whole: In both this cohort and an independent approximately 350-donor cohort, the cumulative frequency of public TCR beta family members distinguished carriers of CMV infection plus the relevant HLA type. The ex vivo response was dominated by HLA-C-restricted CMV-specific TCR beta clonotypes, which also provided the single most frequent clonotype in two of eight donors.

TCRdb lists the instrument as Illumina HiSeq 1500. TCRdb reprocessed the public reads (quality trimming at Q25 with fastp, clone calling with MiXCR) and kept in-frame beta chains. Each CDR3 protein gets just one entry, which takes the most common genes and DNA from the rows behind it. The sample yields more than 150,000 distinct CDR3 sequences; 15% to 20% were counted once. The ten top clones hold less than 3% of the sample. This clonotype was seen a few times. It has no known antigen specificity. Base quality data are lacking; no much larger clone is found one base away. The CDR3 starts with the cysteine, ends with the phenylalanine, and has 14 residues. The kept DNA is CDR3 alone, 42 bases in frame from the first base. V drops 5 bases and J drops 0 bases, leaving 14 bases in between. CDR1 is given as SQVTM and CDR2 as ANQGSEA, both from the germline V gene.

The rearrangement combines TRBV29-1 with TRBJ2-7, with the D gene not clear enough to name. This clonotype was obtained from a human donor in good health (CMV status not recorded). Some clones in this sample may be carry-over from other donors' samples. The specimen was PBMCs. DNA sequence: TGCAGCGTTACGGACCGGCCGAGCTCCTACGAGCAGTACTTC. Its translation is CSVTDRPSSYEQYF.